This T cell receptor (beta chain) was sequenced during a study of T-cell memory formation after mild COVID-19. General study results and limits: There were some responding clones in pre-infection memory, which suggested that cross-reactive memory had joined. Contracting clones localized mainly to CM and EM when CD4+ and mainly to EMRA when CD8+. Balance between CD4 and CD8 was seen in clones contracting day 15 to 85, and a CD4+ lean was seen in later expanders.

From the 5' RACE reads, TCRdb called clonotypes with MiXCR, one entry per CDR3 protein. In the table there are 280,000 or so distinct CDR3 sequences, more than 15% of which are singletons. The table lists this clonotype with a few counts. What it binds is not known. The sample taken for sequencing was PBMCs or a T cell subset sorted from them (not recorded which). The origin of this receptor is a man aged 18 to 29 who had mild COVID-19 (a few samples of this study predate the infection). Cell type and time point are not known.

CDR3 nucleotides: TGTGCCAGCAGGGGACTCGGAGCGGGGGGGCCAGCCAGCTCCTACAATGAGCAGTTCTTC. Translation: CASRGLGAGGPASSYNEQFF. The J gene is TRBJ2-1, the V gene TRBV12-3 or TRBV12-4; 10 positions agree with TRBD2. V lost 6 bases and J lost 0; bases outside the gene matches: 17. The CDR3 consists of 20 residues.